The rows below give T cell receptor beta chains drawn from one sample of a study of cytomegalovirus exposure and HLA in healthy donors. Produced via immunoSEQ multiplex PCR; TCRdb's table is partial and in-frame only. Found here are about 61,000 clones, about 90% of them singletons; the top ten hold about 1.6%. The sequenced material came from PBMCs. All receptors come from a man aged 30 to 45 in good health and CMV-seropositive. Each CDR3 is given with its conserved first and last residue. Fields, in order: D gene, J gene, V gene, CDR3 protein. D genes are given only for firm matches.

>-|TRBJ2-5|TRBV18
CASSRSSQETQYF
>TRBD2|TRBJ2-1|TRBV11-3
CASTPGLATYNEQFF
>TRBD1|TRBJ2-2|TRBV4-1
CASSQDRTGERELFF
>TRBD2|TRBJ2-1|TRBV4-3
CASSQDRGLEGIQFF
>-|TRBJ2-2|TRBV7-9
CASSSRGTRRAGELFF
>-|TRBJ2-6|TRBV18
CASSPTVSGANVLTF
>-|TRBJ1-2|TRBV5-1
CATTDQGTGYTF
>-|TRBJ1-2|TRBV6-5
CASRGANYGYTF
>-|TRBJ2-7|TRBV4-3
CASSHDPGYEQYF
>TRBD1|TRBJ2-7|TRBV25-1
CASRNRTGWDEQYF
>-|TRBJ1-3|TRBV29-1
CSLGQLSGNTIYF
>-|TRBJ1-2|TRBV5-1
CASSLSSRAGEYGYTF
>-|TRBJ2-3|TRBV9
CASSVGGADTDTQYF
>TRBD1|TRBJ1-5|TRBV28
CASLTGGRQPQHF
>-|TRBJ2-3|TRBV30
CAWSTVGGQIDTQYF
>-|TRBJ2-3|TRBV2
CASTRTDTQYF
>TRBD1|TRBJ2-3|TRBV6-4
CASSPGTGVGADTQYF
>-|TRBJ2-5|TRBV10-3
CAISESGQNFQETQYF
>TRBD1|TRBJ1-2|TRBV5-1
CASSLTGAYGYTF
>TRBD2|TRBJ2-1|TRBV10-1
CASSESSSGSNEQFF
>TRBD1|TRBJ1-2|TRBV2
CASSTARDSYGYTF
>TRBD2|TRBJ2-5|TRBV19
CASRGLARETQYF
>TRBD1|TRBJ2-7|TRBV6-6
CAGSYSQGYEQYF
>-|TRBJ2-1|TRBV4-3
CASSQDQGQWNEQFF
>-|TRBJ2-7|TRBV13
CASSPGPQTGTYEQYF
>-|TRBJ2-3|TRBV7-3
CASSLTSVDTQYF
>TRBD2|TRBJ2-5|TRBV5-8
CASSPGLATETQYF
>-|TRBJ1-1|TRBV19
CASSWSRDSEAFF
>-|TRBJ2-1|TRBV6-1
CASDLTGDPYNEQFF
>TRBD1|TRBJ2-3|TRBV27
CASSARDRGTDTQYF
>TRBD1|TRBJ2-4|TRBV27
CASSLQGTGARNIQYF
>TRBD1|TRBJ1-2|TRBV2
CASSEESAGGGYTF